The rows below give T cell receptor beta chains drawn from one sample of a study of blood T cell repertoires in COVID-19. Data came from immunoSEQ multiplex PCR; TCRdb stores just in-frame clones and leaves some out. The sample records about 160,000 clones, roughly 88% being singletons. Sequences were obtained from peripheral blood. The receptors shown here come from an elderly woman with active or convalescent COVID-19. Both conserved end residues are part of each CDR3. Each record gives: D gene, V gene, J gene, clone size, CDR3 DNA, CDR3 protein. A D gene is named only where the DNA matches it firmly. Some rows have no size entry. The others give once, few or many, or a class for an expanded clone.

>NA|TRBV29-1|TRBJ2-7|NA
TGCAGCGTTGATTCAGGGTCCTACGAGCAGTACTTC
CSVDSGSYEQYF
>NA|TRBV11-3|TRBJ1-4|NA
TGTGCCAGCAGCCCCCCGGGATGGGAGGAAAAACTGTTTTTT
CASSPPGWEEKLFF
>TRBD1|TRBV5-6|TRBJ1-2|once
TGTGCCAGCAGCCCCCGGGACAGGGTTGGCTACACCTTC
CASSPRDRVGYTF
>TRBD2|TRBV25-1|TRBJ2-5|NA
TGTGCCAGCAGTGTTATCGGCGGGAGGGAGACCCAGTACTTC
CASSVIGGRETQYF
>NA|TRBV6-5|TRBJ1-1|few
TGTGCCAGCAGTTACCGGGGGAGCACTGAAGCTTTCTTT
CASSYRGSTEAFF
>TRBD2|TRBV27|TRBJ2-3|NA
TGTGCCAGCATTCCTCTCCTGCGGCGGGGGGGAAGCACAGATACGCAGTATTTT
CASIPLLRRGGSTDTQYF
>NA|TRBV2|TRBJ1-6|NA
TGTGCCAGCAGTGAGCGCGGACAGTCCTATAATTCACCCCTCCACTTT
CASSERGQSYNSPLHF
>TRBD1|TRBV29-1|TRBJ2-5|NA
TGCAGCGTTACCGCCGGGACAGGGTCCAAGACCCAGTACTTC
CSVTAGTGSKTQYF
>TRBD1|TRBV7-3|TRBJ2-3|NA
TGTGCCAGCAGCTCATCCCCCCCCGGGACAGGGACAAGTACGCAGTATTTT
CASSSSPPGTGTSTQYF
>NA|TRBV30|TRBJ1-2|NA
TGTGCCTGGAGTCGCCAGTATGGCTACACCTTC
CAWSRQYGYTF
>TRBD1|TRBV7-2|TRBJ1-5|NA
TGTGCCAGCAGCCCCCGTCCCGGGACAGAGAGCAATCAGCCCCAGCATTTT
CASSPRPGTESNQPQHF
>TRBD1|TRBV19|TRBJ2-7|NA
TGTGCCAGTAGTATTCTTGTGGGACAGGACTACGAGCAGTACTTC
CASSILVGQDYEQYF
>NA|TRBV7-2|TRBJ2-2|NA
TGTGCCAGCAGCTACAGACAGAACACCGGGGAGCTGTTTTTT
CASSYRQNTGELFF
>NA|TRBV6-2/TRBV6-3|TRBJ1-2|NA
TGTGCCAGCAGTTACTTTGGGGGCGGAGAAGGCTACACCTTC
CASSYFGGGEGYTF
>NA|TRBV3-1/TRBV3-2|TRBJ1-2|NA
TGTGCCAGCAGCAACTGGACAGAGTATGGCTACACCTTC
CASSNWTEYGYTF
>TRBD2|TRBV14|TRBJ2-5|few
TGTGCCAGCAGCCATTGGACTAGCGGCGCGCAAGAGACCCAGTACTTC
CASSHWTSGAQETQYF
>NA|TRBV2|TRBJ1-6|NA
TGTGCCAGCAGTGACAGGGGATCTAATTCACCCCTCCACTTT
CASSDRGSNSPLHF
>NA|TRBV19|TRBJ2-2|NA
TGTGCCTCAGGGCCAACGAACACCGGGGAGCTGTTTTTT
CASGPTNTGELFF
>NA|TRBV4-3|TRBJ2-1|NA
TGCGCCAGCAGCCAAGGTTTAGGAACAGGGAATGGGCATGAGCAGTTCTTC
CASSQGLGTGNGHEQFF
>NA|TRBV18|TRBJ1-1|NA
TGTGCCAGCTCTGAAATGGGTGCAGGTGAAGCTTTCTTT
CASSEMGAGEAFF
>NA|TRBV27|TRBJ2-7|NA
TGTGCCAGCAGCCGAGGGATCGGCGAGCAGTACTTC
CASSRGIGEQYF
>NA|TRBV4-3|TRBJ2-2|NA
TGCGCCAGCAGCCAAGACGGGCACAGGGTAGGAGGCACCGGGGAGCTGTTTTTT
CASSQDGHRVGGTGELFF
>TRBD1|TRBV18|TRBJ1-1|NA
TGTGCCAGCTCACCCACAGGGGGCAATGTGGGCACTGAAGCTTTCTTT
CASSPTGGNVGTEAFF
>TRBD2|TRBV7-2|TRBJ2-2|NA
TGTGCCAGCAGAAATAGCGGGGGGGCTCGCACCGGGGAGCTGTTTTTT
CASRNSGGARTGELFF
>NA|TRBV9|TRBJ1-2|NA
TGTGCCAGCAGCGCTCAACAAGGCGGGCAGGTTGGCTACACCTTC
CASSAQQGGQVGYTF
>NA|TRBV7-2|TRBJ1-1|few
TGTGCCAGCAGCTTAGGGAGTCAGAACACTGAAGCTTTCTTT
CASSLGSQNTEAFF
>TRBD1|TRBV30|TRBJ1-2|NA
TGTGCCTGGACCCAGGGGGCGGGAGCCTATGGCTACACCTTC
CAWTQGAGAYGYTF
>TRBD1|TRBV12-5|TRBJ1-2|NA
TGTGCTAGTGGGCTAGCGATGGGACAGAACTATGGCTACACCTTC
CASGLAMGQNYGYTF
>TRBD1|TRBV7-9|TRBJ1-2|NA
TGTGCCAGCAGCTTAGGAGGGGGCGCGGGTTATGGCTACACCTTC
CASSLGGGAGYGYTF
>TRBD2|TRBV7-9|TRBJ2-3|NA
TGTGCCAGCAGCCCCTCCGGGACTAGTGGAAGAGATACGCAGTATTTT
CASSPSGTSGRDTQYF
>TRBD2|TRBV9|TRBJ2-6|NA
TGTGCCAGCAGCCCCCAACTAGCGGGGTTTCTCTCTGGGGCCAACGTCCTGACTTTC
CASSPQLAGFLSGANVLTF
>TRBD2|TRBV18|TRBJ2-3|NA
TGTGCCAGCTCACCACCGGCTAGCGGGGGCACAGATACGCAGTATTTT
CASSPPASGGTDTQYF
>NA|TRBV2|TRBJ2-2|NA
TGTGCCAGCAGTACACAGGGGGGGAGATCCGGGGAGCTGTTTTTT
CASSTQGGRSGELFF
>TRBD1|TRBV11-1|TRBJ2-7|NA
TGTGCCAGCAGCGTCGGACAGGGAGCTCCCTACGAGCAGTACTTC
CASSVGQGAPYEQYF
>NA|TRBV11-3|TRBJ2-7|NA
TGTGCCAGCAGCTTATGGGGCCAAGGGTCCTACGAGCAGTACTTC
CASSLWGQGSYEQYF